This record covers a single TCR beta chain. The antigen remains unidentified. Method: immunoSEQ multiplex PCR; TCRdb's copy keeps in-frame clones and lacks some. This sample has around 100,000 clones; roughly 89% occur once, and the top ten carry over 15%. During the collection period, no donor immune events like infections were recorded. These data come from a study of identifying expanded T cells in peripheral blood. Study-wide findings and caveats: Variance in clone template counts between roughly 2-week samples significantly increased with total template count across all healthy donors. About 1.3 clones differed between technical replicates, versus around 15 and 19 over time.

Looked up from germline, CDR1 is MGHDK and CDR2 is SYGVNS. The CDR3 is 14 residues long. V was pared by 4 bases and J by 5 bases, with 14 bases between. The V gene is TRBV25-1, the J gene TRBJ2-5; D may be TRBD1 (5 bases). The sequence was obtained from a person aged 18-69 years in good health. The sample taken for sequencing was blood. As DNA, the CDR3 is TGTGCCAGCAGTGCCGGTGGAGCAGGGGAGACCCAGTACTTC. Encoded protein: CASSAGGAGETQYF.